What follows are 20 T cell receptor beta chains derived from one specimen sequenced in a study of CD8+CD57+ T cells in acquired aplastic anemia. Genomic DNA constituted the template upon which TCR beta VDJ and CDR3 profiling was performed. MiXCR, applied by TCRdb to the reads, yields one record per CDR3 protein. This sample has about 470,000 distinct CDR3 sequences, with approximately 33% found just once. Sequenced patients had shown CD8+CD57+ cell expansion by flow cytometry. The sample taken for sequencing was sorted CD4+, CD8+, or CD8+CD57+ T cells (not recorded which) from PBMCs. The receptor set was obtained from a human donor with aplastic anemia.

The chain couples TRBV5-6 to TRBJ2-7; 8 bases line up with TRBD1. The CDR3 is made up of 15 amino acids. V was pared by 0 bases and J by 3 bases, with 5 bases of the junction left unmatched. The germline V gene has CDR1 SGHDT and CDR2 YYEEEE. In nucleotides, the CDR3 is TGTGCCAGCAGCTTGGGAGGACAGGGCCACTACGAGCAGTACTTC. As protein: CASSLGGQGHYEQYF.

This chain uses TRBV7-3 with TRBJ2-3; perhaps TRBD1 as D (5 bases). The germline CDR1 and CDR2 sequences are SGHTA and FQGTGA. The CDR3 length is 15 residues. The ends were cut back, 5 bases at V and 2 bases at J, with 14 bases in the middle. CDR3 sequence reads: CASSQGRHSTDTQYF. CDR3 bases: TGTGCCAGCAGCCAGGGAAGACACTCCACAGATACGCAGTATTTT. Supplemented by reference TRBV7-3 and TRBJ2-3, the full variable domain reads GAGVSQTPSNKVTEKGKYVELRCDPISGHTALYWYRQSLGQGPEFLIYFQGTGAADDSGLPNDRFFAVRPEGSVSTLKIQRTERGDSAVYLCASSQGRHSTDTQYFGPGTRLTVL.

CDR3 nucleotides: TGTGCCAGCAGCCAAGTAGTTAGGCAGCGGCAAGAGACCCAGTACTTC. This codes for CASSQVVRQRQETQYF. The chain employs TRBV3-1 and TRBJ2-5, with TRBD2 as a possible D gene (5 bases). Deletions cut 1 base from V and 2 bases from J, with 14 bases between. CDR1 is LGHDT and CDR2 is YNNKEL in the germline V gene (reference sequence). There are 16 residues in the CDR3.

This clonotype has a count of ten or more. The CDR3 region is CASSNSVPGENEQYF. The CDR3, as DNA: TGTGCCAGCAGCAACTCCGTCCCAGGGGAAAACGAGCAGTACTTC. The chain employs TRBV9 and TRBJ2-7; D is perhaps TRBD1 (6 bases). The length of the CDR3 is 15 residues. Trimming stripped 4 bases from V and 5 bases from J, with 19 bases between. In germline, CDR1 is SGDLS, CDR2 YYNGEE.

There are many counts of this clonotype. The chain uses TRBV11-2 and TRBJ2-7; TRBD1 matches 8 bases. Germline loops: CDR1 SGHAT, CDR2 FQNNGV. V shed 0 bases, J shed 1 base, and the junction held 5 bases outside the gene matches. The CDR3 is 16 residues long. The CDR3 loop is CASSLEVYRGSYEQYF. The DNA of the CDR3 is TGTGCCAGCAGCTTAGAGGTGTACAGGGGGTCCTACGAGCAGTACTTC.

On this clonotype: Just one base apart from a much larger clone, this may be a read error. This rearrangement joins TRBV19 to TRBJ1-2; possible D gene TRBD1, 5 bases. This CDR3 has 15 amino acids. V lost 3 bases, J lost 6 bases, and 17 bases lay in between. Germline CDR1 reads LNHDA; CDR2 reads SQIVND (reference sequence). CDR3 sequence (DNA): TGTGCCAGTAGTATGGACGTCAGGGTCGTGGATGGCTACACCTTC. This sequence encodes CASSMDVRVVDGYTF. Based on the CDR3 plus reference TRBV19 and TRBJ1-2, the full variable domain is DGGITQSPKYLFRKEGQNVTLSCEQNLNHDAMYWYRQDPGQGLRLIYYSQIVNDFQKGDIAEGYSVSREKKESFPLTVTSAQKNPTAFYLCASSMDVRVVDGYTFGSGTRLTVV.

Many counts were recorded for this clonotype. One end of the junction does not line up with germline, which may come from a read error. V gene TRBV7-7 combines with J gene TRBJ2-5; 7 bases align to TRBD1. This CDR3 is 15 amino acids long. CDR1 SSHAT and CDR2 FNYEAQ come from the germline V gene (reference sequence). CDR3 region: CASSTIQGQQETQYF. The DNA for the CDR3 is TGTGCTAGCAGCACGATACAGGGACAGCAAGAGACCCAGTACTTC.

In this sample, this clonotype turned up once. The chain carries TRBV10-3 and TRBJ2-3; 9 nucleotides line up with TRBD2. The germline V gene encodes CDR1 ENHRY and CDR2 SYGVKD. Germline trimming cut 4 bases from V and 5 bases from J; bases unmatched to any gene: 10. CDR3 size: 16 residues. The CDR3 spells CAISGEGGGAGDTQYF. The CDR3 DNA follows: TGTGCCATCAGTGGGGAGGGCGGGGGGGCCGGAGATACGCAGTATTTT.

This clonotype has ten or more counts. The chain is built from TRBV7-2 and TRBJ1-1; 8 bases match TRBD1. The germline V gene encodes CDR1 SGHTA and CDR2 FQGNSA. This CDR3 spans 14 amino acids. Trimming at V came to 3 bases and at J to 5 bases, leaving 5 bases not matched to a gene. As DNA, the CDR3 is TGTGCCAGCAGCTTCGACAGGGGTCGGACTGAAGCTTTCTTT. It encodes CASSFDRGRTEAFF.

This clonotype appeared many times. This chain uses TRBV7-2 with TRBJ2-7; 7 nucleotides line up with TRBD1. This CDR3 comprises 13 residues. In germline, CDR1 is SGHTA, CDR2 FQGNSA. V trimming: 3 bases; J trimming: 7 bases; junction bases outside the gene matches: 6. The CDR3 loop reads CASSLVDRVEQYF. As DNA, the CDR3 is TGTGCCAGCAGCTTGGTTGACAGGGTTGAGCAGTACTTC.

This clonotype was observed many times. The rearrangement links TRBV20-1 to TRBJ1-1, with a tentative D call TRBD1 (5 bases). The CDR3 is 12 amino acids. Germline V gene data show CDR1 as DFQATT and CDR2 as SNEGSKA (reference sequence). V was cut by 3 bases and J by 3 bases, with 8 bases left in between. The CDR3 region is CSASRGDTEAFF. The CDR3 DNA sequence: TGCAGTGCTAGCCGGGGGGACACTGAAGCTTTCTTT.

The CDR3 DNA is TGCGCCAGCAGCTTGGAGGGGAGCTCCTATAATTCACCCCTCCACTTT. Translating gives CASSLEGSSYNSPLHF. V usage is TRBV5-1 and J usage is TRBJ1-6; maybe TRBD1 (5 bases). Germline CDR1 is SGHRS and CDR2 is YFSETQ. V was cut by 0 bases and J by 0 bases, with 7 bases left in between. CDR3 size: 16 residues. Variable domain in full (rest from reference TRBV5-1 and TRBJ1-6): KAGVTQTPRYLIKTRGQQVTLSCSPISGHRSVSWYQQTPGQGLQFLFEYFSETQRNKGNFPGRFSGRQFSNSRSEMNVSTLELGDSALYLCASSLEGSSYNSPLHFGNGTRLTVT.

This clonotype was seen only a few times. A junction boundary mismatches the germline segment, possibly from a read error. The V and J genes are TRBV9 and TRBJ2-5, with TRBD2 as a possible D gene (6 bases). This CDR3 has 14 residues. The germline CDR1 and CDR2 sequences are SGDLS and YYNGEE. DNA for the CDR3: TGTGCCAACAGCCGAACTAGCTACCGAGAGACCCAGTACTTC. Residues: CANSRTSYRETQYF.

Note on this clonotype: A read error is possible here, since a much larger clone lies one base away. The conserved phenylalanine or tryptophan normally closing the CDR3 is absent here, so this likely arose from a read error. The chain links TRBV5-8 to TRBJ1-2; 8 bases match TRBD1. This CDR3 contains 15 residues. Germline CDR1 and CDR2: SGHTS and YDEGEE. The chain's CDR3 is CASSLAGTGSGGYTV. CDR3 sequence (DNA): TGCGCCAGCAGCTTGGCCGGGACAGGTTCGGGCGGCTACACCGTC.

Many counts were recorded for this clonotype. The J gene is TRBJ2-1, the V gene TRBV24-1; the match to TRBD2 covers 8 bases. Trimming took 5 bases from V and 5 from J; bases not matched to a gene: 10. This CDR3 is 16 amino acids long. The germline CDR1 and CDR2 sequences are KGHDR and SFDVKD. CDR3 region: CATSGPIGTRNNEQFF. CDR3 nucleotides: TGTGCCACCAGTGGGCCCATCGGGACTAGAAACAATGAGCAGTTCTTC.

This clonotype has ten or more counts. As DNA, the CDR3 is TGTGCCAGTACCATCCCGGGAATAGAGACCCAGTACTTC. Residues: CASTIPGIETQYF. This sequence joins TRBV19 and TRBJ2-5; a weak D match, TRBD2 (5 bases). The V and J ends lost 7 bases and 4 bases respectively, with 13 bases between them. Germline CDR1 and CDR2: LNHDA and SQIVND (reference sequence). This CDR3 has 13 residues. Using reference TRBV19 and TRBJ2-5 for the parts outside the CDR3, the full variable domain is DGGITQSPKYLFRKEGQNVTLSCEQNLNHDAMYWYRQDPGQGLRLIYYSQIVNDFQKGDIAEGYSVSREKKESFPLTVTSAQKNPTAFYLCASTIPGIETQYFGPGTRLLVL.

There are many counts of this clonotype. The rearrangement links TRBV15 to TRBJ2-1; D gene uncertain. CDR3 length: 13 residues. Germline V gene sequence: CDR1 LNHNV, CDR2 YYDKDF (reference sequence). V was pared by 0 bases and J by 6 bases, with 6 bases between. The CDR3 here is CATSRENLNEQFF. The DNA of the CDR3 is TGTGCCACCAGCAGAGAAAATCTCAATGAGCAGTTCTTC.

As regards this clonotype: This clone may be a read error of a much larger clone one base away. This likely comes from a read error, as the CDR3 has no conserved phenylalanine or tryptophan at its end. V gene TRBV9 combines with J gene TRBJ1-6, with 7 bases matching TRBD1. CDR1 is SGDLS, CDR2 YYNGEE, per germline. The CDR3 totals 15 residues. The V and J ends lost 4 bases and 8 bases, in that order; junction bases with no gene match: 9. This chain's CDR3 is CASSPRQGWDSPLHL. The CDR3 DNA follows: TGTGCCAGCAGCCCAAGACAGGGATGGGATTCACCCCTCCACCTT.

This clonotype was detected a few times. The DNA of the CDR3 is TGCGCCAGCAGCTTGGCCCCGGCGGTGTCCGAGACCCAGTACTTC. Translating it yields CASSLAPAVSETQYF. This chain uses TRBV5-1 with TRBJ2-5; D call uncertain. Trimming pared 0 bases from V and 5 bases from J, leaving 14 bases between. The CDR3 spans 15 residues. Germline V lookup: CDR1 SGHRS, CDR2 YFSETQ.

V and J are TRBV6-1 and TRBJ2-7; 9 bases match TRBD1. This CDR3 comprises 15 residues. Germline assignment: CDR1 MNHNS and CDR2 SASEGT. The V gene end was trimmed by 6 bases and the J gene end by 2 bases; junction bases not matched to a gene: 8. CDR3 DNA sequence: TGTGCCAGCAGACTGCCGGGACAGGGTCCCTACGAGCAGTACTTC. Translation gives CASRLPGQGPYEQYF.